The 23 T cell receptor beta chains below come from one sample, sequenced in a study of T cell responses to AZD1222 COVID-19 vaccine. Assay: immunoSEQ multiplex PCR; the TCRdb copy retains only in-frame clones and omits some. This sample has 130,000 or so clones, with about 90% found just once. This specimen consisted of peripheral blood, obtained 28 days after the second dose of the MenACWY control vaccine. These receptors were collected from an adult who received the MenACWY meningococcal vaccine as a control.

The chain uses TRBV27 and TRBJ1-5; D unresolved. Per germline, CDR1 MNHEY and CDR2 SMNVEV (reference sequence). V lost 0 bases, J lost 4 bases, and 10 bases lay in between. The CDR3 extends over 15 amino acids. DNA for the CDR3: TGTGCCAGCAGTTTATCTTTTTCGGGTAATCAGCCCCAGCATTTT. Its protein product is CASSLSFSGNQPQHF.

This sequence joins TRBV3-1 (or the pseudogene TRBV3-2) and TRBJ1-2; 9 positions agree with TRBD1. The trim removed 4 bases at V and 4 bases at J, leaving 7 bases unmatched. This CDR3 is built from 15 residues. Per the germline V gene, CDR1 is LGHDT and CDR2 is YNNKEL (reference sequence). The CDR3 DNA reads TGTGCCAGCAGCCTACAGGGGGCCGGCTCCTATGGCTACACCTTC. It codes for CASSLQGAGSYGYTF.

The CDR3 region is CASSQGTHTDTQYF. The CDR3 bases are TGCGCCAGCAGCCAAGGAACCCATACAGATACGCAGTATTTT. The rearrangement uses TRBV4-3 and TRBJ2-3; D is ambiguous. The germline gives CDR1 LGHNA, CDR2 YSLEER. This CDR3 has 14 amino acids. Trimming pared 1 base from V and 3 bases from J, leaving 8 bases between.

This clone was counted once. The rearrangement links TRBV5-1 to TRBJ2-6; the D is unclear. V shed 0 bases and J shed 0 bases, with 7 bases lying between them. Germline V CDR1 and CDR2: SGHRS, YFSETQ. There are 16 residues in the CDR3. CDR3 loop: CASSLGGISGANVLTF. The CDR3 DNA reads TGCGCCAGCAGCTTGGGGGGTATCTCTGGGGCCAACGTCCTGACTTTC.

The chain links TRBV9 to TRBJ1-6; 7 bases are a match to TRBD1. CDR1 and CDR2 (germline): SGDLS, YYNGEE. V lost 3 bases and J lost 5; bases outside the gene matches: 11. The CDR3 covers 17 residues. CDR3 DNA sequence: TGTGCCAGCAGCGCTCAGACAGGGTTTACGGATAATTCACCCCTCCACTTT. It codes for CASSAQTGFTDNSPLHF.

This clone has just one count. CDR3 sequence reads: CSVSREGLSEQYF. The CDR3 nucleotides read TGCAGCGTTTCGCGGGAGGGCCTGAGTGAGCAGTACTTC. The chain is built from TRBV29-1 and TRBJ2-7, with 9 bases matching TRBD2. J lost 7 bases, V lost 5 bases, and 9 bases had no gene match. Looked up from germline, CDR1 is SQVTM and CDR2 is ANQGSEA. The CDR3 sequence is 13 residues long.

CDR3 residues: CASSLASGSFNEQYF. CDR3 DNA sequence: TGTGCCAGCAGCTTAGCTAGCGGGAGTTTTAACGAGCAGTACTTC. J is TRBJ2-7 and V is TRBV11-3; 10 bases agree with TRBD2. Germline assignment: CDR1 SGHNT and CDR2 YENEEA. After removal of 1 base from V and 5 bases from J, the junction contained 5 bases not matched to a gene. The CDR3 loop spans 15 amino acids.

The J gene is TRBJ2-1, the V gene TRBV28; D remains unclear. Germline loops: CDR1 MDHEN, CDR2 SYDVKM. Trimming removed 8 bases at V and 0 bases at J, with 17 bases between. CDR3 size: 16 residues. The CDR3 loop reads CASYVDGWSSYNEQFF. Here the CDR3 DNA reads TGTGCCAGCTATGTGGACGGCTGGAGCTCCTACAATGAGCAGTTCTTC.

The J gene is TRBJ2-1, the V gene TRBV6-6; 13 bases match TRBD2. Trimming removed 6 bases from V and 9 bases from J; junction bases left unmatched: 11. Germline CDR1 reads MNHNY; CDR2 reads SVGAGI (reference sequence). The CDR3 extends over 16 amino acids. This chain's CDR3 is CASSHGLAGVVGEQFF. The CDR3 region has the DNA TGTGCCAGCAGCCATGGACTAGCGGGGGTTGTTGGTGAGCAGTTCTTC.

This chain links TRBV28 with TRBJ2-7; weak D call: TRBD2 (6 bases). The germline V and J ends were trimmed by 3 bases and 2 bases, with 11 bases remaining between them. The germline gives CDR1 MDHEN, CDR2 SYDVKM. The CDR3 contains 14 residues. Here the CDR3 reads CASSFLGGAYEQYF. The CDR3 coding sequence is TGTGCCAGCAGTTTTTTGGGGGGTGCCTACGAGCAGTACTTC.

The rearrangement links TRBV5-1 to TRBJ2-5; no clear D. From germline, CDR1 is SGHRS and CDR2 YFSETQ. The CDR3 length is 15 residues. Trimming pared 1 base from V and 0 bases from J, leaving 10 bases between. CDR3 nucleotide sequence: TGCGCCAGCAGCTTGTCCGTGGGGTACCAAGAGACCCAGTACTTC. Translating gives CASSLSVGYQETQYF.

The chain combines TRBV12-3 or TRBV12-4 with TRBJ1-2; D is ambiguous. The CDR3 totals 13 residues. Trimming removed 7 bases from V and 4 bases from J, with 13 bases in between. The DNA of the CDR3 is TGTGCCAGCACCTATGGGATTTCCTATGGCTACACCTTC. It encodes CASTYGISYGYTF.

V is TRBV10-3 and J is TRBJ2-3; TRBD2 aligns across 10 bases. CDR1 ENHRY and CDR2 SYGVKD come from the germline V gene. The CDR3 consists of 17 residues. Trimming at V came to 3 bases and at J to 1 base, leaving 7 bases not matched to a gene. The CDR3 bases are TGTGCCATCAGTGATACTACCGGGACTAGCGGCACAGATACGCAGTATTTT. The encoded protein is CAISDTTGTSGTDTQYF.

The CDR3 sequence: CSVLSGTGGPEAFF. CDR3 nucleotides: TGCAGCGTTCTATCCGGGACAGGGGGTCCTGAAGCTTTCTTT. The chain links TRBV29-1 to TRBJ1-1; 11 bases line up with TRBD1. The CDR3 is 14 residues long. Germline CDR1 and CDR2: SQVTM and ANQGSEA. Trimming at V came to 5 bases and at J to 6 bases, leaving 8 bases not matched to a gene.

J is TRBJ1-2 and V is TRBV19; no clear D. The germline CDR1 and CDR2 sequences are LNHDA and SQIVND (reference sequence). This CDR3 has 14 residues. Trimming pared 2 bases from V and 4 bases from J, leaving 11 bases between. The CDR3 DNA follows: TGTGCCAGTAGTATAACCGGTGACCTCTATGGCTACACCTTC. Protein product: CASSITGDLYGYTF.

CDR3 nucleotide sequence: TGCGCCAGCAGCTCCGGGACTAGCGGGGGGCCGGGAGATACGCAGTATTTT. It translates to CASSSGTSGGPGDTQYF. V gene TRBV5-1 combines with J gene TRBJ2-3, with TRBD2 matching over 15 bases. The V gene end was trimmed by 3 bases and the J gene end by 5 bases; junction bases not matched to a gene: 7. CDR3 size: 17 residues. Per germline, CDR1 SGHRS and CDR2 YFSETQ.

V is TRBV29-1 and J is TRBJ2-1, with 15 bases matching TRBD2. Germline CDR1 and CDR2: SQVTM and ANQGSEA. The CDR3 runs 13 residues. The ends lost 8 bases at V and 9 bases at J; junction bases unmatched: 5. CDR3 protein: CSTEGLAGGEQFF. CDR3 coding DNA: TGCAGCACTGAGGGACTAGCGGGAGGTGAGCAGTTCTTC.

The chain links TRBV12-5 to TRBJ2-7, with D tentatively TRBD1 (6 bases). V lost 2 bases and J lost 2, with 13 bases in between. The CDR3 is 15 residues long. Per the germline V gene, CDR1 is LGHNT and CDR2 is FRNRAP. CDR3 bases: TGTGCTAGTGGTTTGAGCAGGACAGCCCCCTACGAGCAGTACTTC. The encoded protein is CASGLSRTAPYEQYF.

The rearrangement uses TRBV5-6 and TRBJ1-2; a weak D match, TRBD1 (5 bases). In germline, CDR1 is SGHDT, CDR2 YYEEEE. V was clipped by 2 bases and J by 7 bases, with 15 bases between them. The CDR3 runs to 14 residues. This CDR3 reads CASSFREVDVGYTF. CDR3 bases: TGTGCCAGCAGCTTCAGGGAGGTTGATGTTGGCTACACCTTC.

The rearrangement uses TRBV15 and TRBJ1-2, with D maybe TRBD1 (5 bases). CDR1 is LNHNV and CDR2 is YYDKDF in the germline V gene (reference sequence). The CDR3 sequence is 14 residues long. V lost 4 bases and J lost 4, with 13 bases in between. Written as DNA, the CDR3 is TGTGCCACCAGCATTCTTCCGGGGGTCTATGGCTACACCTTC. Translated: CATSILPGVYGYTF.

This rearrangement joins TRBV28 to TRBJ2-3; 7 nucleotides line up with TRBD2. Germline loops: CDR1 MDHEN, CDR2 SYDVKM. Losses at the gene ends were 2 bases for V and 3 bases for J; bases not matched to a gene: 11. This CDR3 has 17 amino acids. The CDR3 loop is CASSLGGGLFRTDTQYF. Written as DNA, the CDR3 is TGTGCCAGCAGTTTAGGCGGGGGACTATTTCGGACAGATACGCAGTATTTT.

The chain employs TRBV20-1 and TRBJ2-5; D gene uncertain. Trimming left V 0 bases short and J 5 bases short, with 4 bases between. CDR3 size: 11 residues. CDR1 is DFQATT, CDR2 SNEGSKA, per germline (reference sequence). The CDR3 region is CSARDDETQYF. The CDR3 DNA sequence: TGCAGTGCTAGAGATGATGAGACCCAGTACTTC.

The chain recombines TRBV19 with TRBJ1-6, with 8 bases aligning to TRBD1. Germline CDR1 LNHDA, CDR2 SQIVND (reference sequence). CDR3 size: 16 residues. Germline trimming cut 1 base from V and 10 bases from J; bases unmatched to any gene: 9. Here the CDR3 DNA reads TGTGCCAGTAGTATAGGTAGGAGACAGGGGAAGTCACCCCTCCACTTT. It yields the protein CASSIGRRQGKSPLHF.